The rows below give T cell receptor beta chains drawn from one sample of a study of Ad26.COV2.S vaccination and SARS-CoV-2 variants. Libraries were prepared by immunoSEQ multiplex PCR; TCRdb keeps only in-frame clonotypes and omits some of them. In the table there are roughly 700,000 clones, more than 80% of which are singletons. The sequenced sample was peripheral blood, obtained in a trial of Ad26.COV2.S vaccine versus placebo. These TCRs come from a person aged 18-60 years who received the Ad26.COV2.S COVID-19 vaccine or a placebo. The conserved cysteine and the conserved F or W are not part of the CDR3 here.

v_call	j_call	cdr3_aa
TRBV7-2	TRBJ2-5	ASSPGVQRKETQY
TRBV5-1	TRBJ2-7	ASSFTAALEQY
TRBV24-1	TRBJ2-1	ATSDGTSTRQF
TRBV6-5	TRBJ2-7	ASSYAGTISYEQY
TRBV11-1	TRBJ1-3	ASSLNSGNTIY
TRBV4-3	TRBJ1-2	ASSQVRTGAQGYT
TRBV5-1	TRBJ1-4	ASRPQGSNEKLF
TRBV9	TRBJ1-3	ASSLGGTPGNTIY
TRBV7-9	TRBJ1-5	ASSLRREGRGSFQPQH
TRBV2	TRBJ2-1	ASRQFGSYNEQF
TRBV7-9	TRBJ2-7	ASSGEGATGGYEQY
TRBV6-5	TRBJ2-7	ASSTGTDAYEQY
TRBV7-9	TRBJ2-3	ASSPGQTRDTQY
TRBV7-9	TRBJ1-2	ASSLKQGVNYGYT
TRBV18	TRBJ2-1	ASSPGQNNEQF
TRBV6-6	TRBJ2-2	ASSLQAPNTGELF
TRBV9	TRBJ1-4	ASSPRGQPTDEKLF
TRBV2	TRBJ2-1	ASRRTSGSYNEQF
TRBV27	TRBJ1-1	ASSLRGQGYTEAF
TRBV9	TRBJ2-7	ASSPFGGGPSSYEQY
TRBV3-1/TRBV3-2	TRBJ2-7	ASSRRQASSYEQY
TRBV6-2/TRBV6-3	TRBJ2-6	ASSRLAGAISGANVLT
TRBV21-1	TRBJ2-2	ASNPAHFSGGVWTGELF
TRBV3-1/TRBV3-2	TRBJ2-7	ASSQGPPYEQY
TRBV28	TRBJ2-1	ASSLGAPGEQF
TRBV12-5	TRBJ1-5	ASGPQTGGNQPQH
TRBV6-5	TRBJ2-5	ASSYSFTGQETQY
TRBV4-3	TRBJ2-3	ASSQDWGDRATDTQY
TRBV19	TRBJ2-7	ASSSRDRGYEQY
TRBV7-2	TRBJ2-7	ASSLWTGMDEQY